Only one count was recorded for the clone carrying this TCR beta chain. This entry comes from a study of T-cell reconstitution after alpha-beta-depleted transplantation in children. For TCRbeta, the library was prepared with unique molecular identifiers. Using its own MiXCR run on the PCR reads, TCRdb lists one record per CDR3 protein. The sample records 440,000 or so distinct CDR3 sequences, around two fifths being singletons. This specimen was PBMCs, taken before TCRalphabeta/CD19-depleted stem cell transplant. The TCR sequence derives from a girl aged 2-10 years with aplastic anemia, due to receive a stem cell transplant.

Here the CDR3 reads CSVDVPRDRGPQDTQYF. Written as DNA, the CDR3 is TGCAGCGTTGACGTTCCCCGGGACAGGGGGCCCCAGGATACGCAGTATTTT. The chain is built from TRBV29-1 and TRBJ2-3; 12 bases fit TRBD1. V shed 3 bases and J 6 bases; nucleotides not matched to a gene: 13. CDR3 length: 17 residues. Germline V CDR1 and CDR2: SQVTM, ANQGSEA.